These 26 T cell receptor beta chains came from one sample sequenced in a study of blood T cell repertoires in COVID-19 (dated by TCRdb to 2020 to 2021). The method was the immunoSEQ multiplex PCR assay. Entries here come from immuneACCESS through TCRdb and include only in-frame sequences with V and J called. Some clones fail to appear in such tables; in the studies checked, an unresolved V gene covers under half of the shortfall, and the cause of the remainder is unknown. In this sample the table shows about 160,000 clones, over 70% of which occur a single time. The ten largest clones capture around 5.3% of the sample. The source material was PBMCs or T cells enriched from blood (not recorded which). These receptors came from a woman aged 35 to 49 with acute COVID-19.

This clone was seen only a few times. One end of the junction does not line up with germline, which may come from a read error. V usage is TRBV5-5 and J usage is TRBJ1-1; D is unclear. This CDR3 has 13 amino acids. In germline, CDR1 is SGHKS, CDR2 YYEKEE (reference sequence). The CDR3 DNA follows: TGTGCCAGCAGCTTGCCTATGAAGACTGAAGCTTTCTTT. Amino acid sequence: CASSLPMKTEAFF.

CDR3 DNA sequence: TGTGCCAGCCCGACCACGAACGGGGCGAACACCGGGGAGCTGTTTTTT. It specifies CASPTTNGANTGELFF. This chain links TRBV18 with TRBJ2-2, with D maybe TRBD2 (5 bases). The CDR3 length is 16 residues. CDR1 is KGHSH, CDR2 LQKENI, per germline. Trimming took 8 bases from V and 0 from J, leaving 16 bases between them. Variable domain in full (rest from reference TRBV18 and TRBJ2-2): NAGVMQNPRHLVRRRGQEARLRCSPMKGHSHVYWYRQLPEEGLKFMVYLQKENIIDESGMPKERFSAEFPKEGPSILRIQQVVRGDSAAYFCASPTTNGANTGELFFGEGSRLTVL.

The rearrangement uses TRBV4-1 and TRBJ1-2; D gene uncertain. This CDR3 is 16 amino acids long. The V and J ends lost 0 bases and 5 bases respectively, with 16 bases between them. Germline CDR1 is MGHRA and CDR2 is YSYEKL. The chain's CDR3 is CASSQDRWSPLYGYTF. For the CDR3, the DNA is TGCGCCAGCAGCCAAGATCGGTGGAGTCCCCTTTATGGCTACACCTTC.

DNA of the CDR3: TGTGCCTGGAATATCCTCAATCAGCCCCAGCATTTT. Its translation is CAWNILNQPQHF. The rearrangement uses TRBV30 and TRBJ1-5, with no clear D. The V gene's germline CDR1 is GTSNPN and CDR2 SVGIG (reference sequence). The CDR3 contains 12 residues. V lost 4 bases, J lost 3 bases, and 7 bases lay in between. Full variable domain (missing parts from reference TRBV30 and TRBJ1-5): SQTIHQWPATLVQPVGSPLSLECTVEGTSNPNLYWYRQAAGRGLQLLFYSVGIGQISSEVPQNLSASRPQDRQFILSSKKLLLSDSGFYLCAWNILNQPQHFGDGTRLSIL.

The chain recombines TRBV9 with TRBJ2-3; 8 nucleotides agree with TRBD2. The CDR3 totals 17 residues. CDR1 is SGDLS, CDR2 YYNGEE, per germline. V was clipped by 3 bases and J by 0 bases; unmatched bases: 9. The CDR3 loop is CASSGRDSGVSTDTQYF. CDR3 coding DNA: TGTGCCAGCAGCGGTCGGGATAGCGGGGTTAGCACAGATACGCAGTATTTT.

The V call is TRBV2, the J call TRBJ1-1; D is possibly TRBD1 (5 bases). V dropped 7 bases and J dropped 2 bases, with 11 bases sitting between them. This CDR3 has 13 amino acids. The germline CDR1 and CDR2 sequences are SNHLY and FYNNEI. CDR3 DNA: TGTGCCAGCACCCAGGGTTTTAACACTGAAGCTTTCTTT. Its translation: CASTQGFNTEAFF.

This clone was seen only once. This chain links TRBV6-1 with TRBJ2-1; D gene uncertain. Trimming pared 4 bases from V and 0 bases from J, leaving 13 bases between. CDR3 length: 16 amino acids. Germline V gene data show CDR1 as MNHNS and CDR2 as SASEGT. CDR3: CASSGRLAPSYNEQFF. The CDR3 DNA is TGTGCCAGCAGTGGCAGACTCGCCCCCTCCTACAATGAGCAGTTCTTC.

The chain combines TRBV12-3 or TRBV12-4 with TRBJ1-5; D ambiguous. CDR3 length: 13 amino acids. V lost 6 bases to trimming and J lost 0 bases, with 6 bases between them. DNA of the CDR3: TGTGCCAGCAGCCTTTATAGCAATCAGCCCCAGCATTTT. It codes for CASSLYSNQPQHF.

A single count supports this clone. Written as DNA, the CDR3 is TGTGCCAGCAGTACGACTAGCGGTTACACAGATACGCAGTATTTT. This translates into CASSTTSGYTDTQYF. The chain joins TRBV6-5 to TRBJ2-3, with TRBD2 matching 9 bases. There are 15 residues in the CDR3. Germline assignment: CDR1 MNHEY and CDR2 SVGAGI. V lost 5 bases, J lost 2 bases, and 5 bases stayed unmatched.

The chain joins TRBV9 to TRBJ2-3; 11 bases agree with TRBD2. CDR1 and CDR2 from the germline V gene are SGDLS and YYNGEE. The CDR3 contains 20 residues. The J segment lost 0 bases and the V segment lost 0 bases, leaving 12 bases of the junction unmatched. The CDR3 DNA sequence: TGTGCCAGCAGCGTAGAGATTGAGGGACTAGCGGAACGGAGCACAGATACGCAGTATTTT. This encodes CASSVEIEGLAERSTDTQYF.

The chain carries TRBV19 and TRBJ2-1; TRBD2 aligns across 7 bases. The germline V gene has CDR1 LNHDA and CDR2 SQIVND (reference sequence). The V gene end was trimmed by 2 bases and the J gene end by 0 bases; junction bases not matched to a gene: 4. This CDR3 contains 16 residues. CDR3 sequence: CASSIFREASYNEQFF. CDR3 bases: TGTGCCAGTAGTATATTTCGGGAGGCCTCCTACAATGAGCAGTTCTTC.

The genes are TRBV7-8 and TRBJ1-6, with TRBD1 matching 7 bases. There are 16 residues in the CDR3. The germline CDR1 and CDR2 sequences are SGHVS and FQNEAQ. Trimming took 5 bases from V and 6 from J; bases not matched to a gene: 10. The DNA of the CDR3 is TGTGCCAGCAGCAAACACCAGGGGGTTCTTAATTCACCCCTCCACTTT. This translates into CASSKHQGVLNSPLHF.

J is TRBJ1-2 and V is TRBV15; 9 bases fit TRBD1. The ends lost 5 bases at V and 13 bases at J; junction bases unmatched: 17. The germline gives CDR1 LNHNV, CDR2 YYDKDF (reference sequence). This CDR3 is 15 amino acids long. The CDR3: CATSGVIPGTGSRTF. The CDR3 bases are TGTGCCACCAGCGGAGTGATTCCCGGGACAGGGAGCCGCACCTTC.

This clone was counted a few times. The chain recombines TRBV2 with TRBJ2-7, with TRBD1 identical over 8 bases. The germline gives CDR1 SNHLY, CDR2 FYNNEI. The CDR3 contains 12 residues. V was clipped by 6 bases and J by 5 bases; unmatched bases: 3. This chain's CDR3 is CASSRQGNEQYF. CDR3 sequence (DNA): TGTGCCAGCAGCAGACAGGGGAACGAGCAGTACTTC. The whole variable domain, filled in from reference TRBV2 and TRBJ2-7, reads EPEVTQTPSHQVTQMGQEVILRCVPISNHLYFYWYRQILGQKVEFLVSFYNNEISEKSEIFDDQFSVERPDGSNFTLKIRSTKLEDSAMYFCASSRQGNEQYFGPGTRLTVT.

This clone occurred a few times. This rearrangement joins TRBV19 to TRBJ2-7, with D unclear. The CDR3 covers 14 residues. Trimming left V 2 bases short and J 5 bases short, with 13 bases between. Germline loops: CDR1 LNHDA, CDR2 SQIVND (reference sequence). CDR3 in amino acids: CASSISNREHEQYF. The DNA for the CDR3 is TGTGCCAGTAGTATATCGAATCGTGAGCACGAGCAGTACTTC.

This chain uses TRBV6-4 with TRBJ2-2; TRBD1 is a possible D gene (6 bases). The CDR3 has 14 residues. CDR1 is MRHNA and CDR2 is SNTAGT in the germline V gene. The V end lost 4 bases, the J end lost 4 bases, and 10 bases lay between the germline ends. This chain's CDR3 is CASSALTGTGELFF. DNA of the CDR3: TGTGCCAGCAGTGCCCTGACAGGCACCGGGGAGCTGTTTTTT.

The chain uses TRBV27 and TRBJ1-5; no firm D call. The CDR3 has 13 residues. Trimming removed 8 bases at V and 2 bases at J, with 10 bases between. CDR1 MNHEY and CDR2 SMNVEV come from the germline V gene (reference sequence). DNA for the CDR3: TGTGCCAGCGGATACCTAGGCAATCAGCCCCAGCATTTT. It codes for CASGYLGNQPQHF.

The chain has TRBV7-2 and TRBJ2-5, with 8 bases matching TRBD2. The CDR3 runs 16 residues. The V and J ends lost 5 bases and 1 base, in that order; junction bases with no gene match: 9. CDR1 is SGHTA, CDR2 FQGNSA, per germline. The CDR3 bases are TGTGCCAGCAGCCCGCAGCGGGAGAAGCGCCAAGAGACCCAGTACTTC. This sequence encodes CASSPQREKRQETQYF.

The genes are TRBV6-5 and TRBJ2-5; 9 positions agree with TRBD2. The trim removed 4 bases at V and 9 bases at J, leaving 12 bases unmatched. Germline V gene data show CDR1 as MNHEY and CDR2 as SVGAGI. The CDR3 spans 15 residues. This CDR3 reads CASSFRVAGARAQYF. Written as DNA, the CDR3 is TGTGCCAGCAGTTTCCGGGTAGCGGGGGCCCGGGCCCAGTACTTC.

J is TRBJ2-2 and V is TRBV5-1; unclear D gene. V was cut by 0 bases and J by 6 bases, with 9 bases left in between. CDR3 size: 14 residues. The germline gives CDR1 SGHRS, CDR2 YFSETQ. CDR3 sequence: CASSLDEVAGELFF. CDR3 sequence (DNA): TGCGCCAGCAGCTTGGATGAGGTAGCCGGGGAGCTGTTTTTT.

The rearrangement joins TRBV5-1 to TRBJ1-1, with a possible D match to TRBD1 (6 bases). This CDR3 has 15 residues. CDR1 SGHRS and CDR2 YFSETQ come from the germline V gene. V lost 4 bases and J 4 bases, leaving 17 bases between the germline ends. In DNA form, the CDR3 reads TGCGCCAGCAGCCCGCTGGGGGGGGCGGTCACTGAAGCTTTCTTT. This encodes CASSPLGGAVTEAFF.

CDR3 residues: CASSYRGASNEQFF. CDR3 nucleotides: TGTGCCAGCAGTTACAGGGGGGCTTCGAATGAGCAGTTCTTC. The chain joins TRBV3-1 (or the pseudogene TRBV3-2) to TRBJ2-1; 8 nucleotides match TRBD1. Trimming cost V 6 bases and J 7 bases; bases outside gene matches: 8. Germline V gene lookup returns CDR1 LGHDT and CDR2 YNNKEL (reference sequence). This CDR3 region has 14 residues.

In this sample, this clone turned up once. The chain couples TRBV2 to TRBJ2-1; 7 nucleotides agree with TRBD1. The CDR3 is made up of 15 amino acids. Looked up from germline, CDR1 is SNHLY and CDR2 is FYNNEI. The V and J ends lost 5 bases and 8 bases, in that order; junction bases with no gene match: 12. CDR3 amino acids: CASSTTGDSVYEQFF. The CDR3 DNA reads TGTGCCAGCAGTACAACAGGGGATTCTGTCTATGAGCAGTTCTTC.

V gene TRBV7-9 combines with J gene TRBJ2-7; D is uncertain. There are 11 residues in the CDR3. Germline V gene data show CDR1 as SEHNR and CDR2 as FQNEAQ (reference sequence). The V end was cut by 5 bases, the J end by 6 bases, with 8 bases between. CDR3 coding DNA: TGTGCCAGCAGCCCTCTTTCCGAGCAGTACTTC. Translation: CASSPLSEQYF.

Worth noting for this clone: The junction and the germline gene differ at one end; a read error may be behind it. The rearrangement links TRBV5-1 to TRBJ2-2, with TRBD1 matching 7 bases. Germline CDR1 is SGHRS and CDR2 is YFSETQ. CDR3 length equals 16 residues. Written as DNA, the CDR3 is TGCGCCAGCACCTTGGGGGACAGATTAAACACCGGGGAGCTGTTTTTT. This encodes CASTLGDRLNTGELFF.

The rearrangement uses TRBV2 and TRBJ1-5; D is unclear. This CDR3 comprises 15 residues. The V end was cut by 4 bases, the J end by 2 bases, with 12 bases between. Per the germline V gene, CDR1 is SNHLY and CDR2 is FYNNEI. CDR3 DNA sequence: TGTGCCAGCAGTGTGGGCAGCCCCCGCAATCAGCCCCAGCATTTT. It codes for CASSVGSPRNQPQHF.